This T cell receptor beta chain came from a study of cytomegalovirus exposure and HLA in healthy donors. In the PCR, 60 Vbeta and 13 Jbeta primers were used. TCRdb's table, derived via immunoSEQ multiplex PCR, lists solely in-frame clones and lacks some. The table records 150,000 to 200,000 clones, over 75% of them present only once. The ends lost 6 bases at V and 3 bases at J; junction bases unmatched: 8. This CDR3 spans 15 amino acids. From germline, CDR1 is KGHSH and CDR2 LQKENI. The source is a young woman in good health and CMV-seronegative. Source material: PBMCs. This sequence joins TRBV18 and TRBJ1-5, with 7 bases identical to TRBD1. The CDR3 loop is CASSQQGNSNQPQHF. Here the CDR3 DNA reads TGTGCCAGCTCCCAACAGGGGAATTCCAATCAGCCCCAGCATTTT.